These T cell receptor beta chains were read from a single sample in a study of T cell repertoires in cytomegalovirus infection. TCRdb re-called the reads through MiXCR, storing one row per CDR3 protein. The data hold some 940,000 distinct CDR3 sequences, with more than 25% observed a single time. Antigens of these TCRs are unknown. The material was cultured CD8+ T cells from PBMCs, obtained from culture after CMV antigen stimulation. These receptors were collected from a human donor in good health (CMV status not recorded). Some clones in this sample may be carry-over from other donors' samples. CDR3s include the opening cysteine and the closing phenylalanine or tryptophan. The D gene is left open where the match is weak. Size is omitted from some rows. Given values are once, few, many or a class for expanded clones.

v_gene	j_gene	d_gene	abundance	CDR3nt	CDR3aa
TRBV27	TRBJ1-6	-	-	TGTGCCAGCAGTTTACGAAGCCGCAGGGGCAATAATTCACCCCTCCACTTT	CASSLRSRRGNNSPLHF
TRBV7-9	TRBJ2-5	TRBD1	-	TGTGCCAGCAGCCCCCCGGGACAGGGGGCCGATGAGACCCAGTACTTC	CASSPPGQGADETQYF
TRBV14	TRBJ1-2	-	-	TGTGCCAGCAGCCAAGGAAAGAACTATGGCTACACCTTC	CASSQGKNYGYTF
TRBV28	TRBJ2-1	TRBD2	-	TGTGCCAGCAGTCTTCCCTCCCTAGCGGCGAGCTCCTACAATGAGCAGTTCTTC	CASSLPSLAASSYNEQFF
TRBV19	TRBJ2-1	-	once	TGTGCCAGTAGCCCAGGGTTAGGGCAGTTCTTC	CASSPGLGQFF
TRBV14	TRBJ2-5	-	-	TGTGCCAGCAGCCAAGATGTAATGGGACTGCGAGAGACCCAGTACTTC	CASSQDVMGLRETQYF
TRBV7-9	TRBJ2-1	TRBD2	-	TGTGCCAGCAGCTCGACAGTAATAGCTAGCGGGGGATACAATGAGCAGTTCTTC	CASSSTVIASGGYNEQFF
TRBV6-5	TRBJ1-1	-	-	TGTGCCAGCAGTTACTCAGGGTTAGGAGACACTGAAGCTTTCTTT	CASSYSGLGDTEAFF
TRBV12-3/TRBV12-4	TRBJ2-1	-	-	TGTGTCAGCAGTTCCCGAGAGGGCAGCTCCTACAATGAGCAGTTCTTC	CVSSSREGSSYNEQFF
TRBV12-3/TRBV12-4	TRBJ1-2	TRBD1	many	TGTGCCAGCAGTTTAGCTTCATACGGGACAGGGGGCCATGGCTACACCTTC	CASSLASYGTGGHGYTF
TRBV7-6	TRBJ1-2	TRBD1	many	TGTGCCAGCAGCTACGCCCGGGACAGGGATCCTAACTATGGCTACACCTTC	CASSYARDRDPNYGYTF
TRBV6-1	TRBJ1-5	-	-	TGTGCCAGCAGTCCGGTGGGACAAAATAGCAATCAGCCCCAGCATTTT	CASSPVGQNSNQPQHF
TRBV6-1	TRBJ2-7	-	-	TGTGCCAGCAGTGAATGGAGCTACGAGCAGTACTTC	CASSEWSYEQYF
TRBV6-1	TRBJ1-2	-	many	TGTGCCAGCAGCACTGGGAACTATGGCTACACCTTC	CASSTGNYGYTF
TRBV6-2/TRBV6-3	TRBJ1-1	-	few	TGTGCCAGCAGTCGCCACAGGGTTGAAGCTTTCTTT	CASSRHRVEAFF
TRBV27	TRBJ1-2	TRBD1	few	TGTGCCAGCACCGGACAGGGGAAAGGCTACACCTTC	CASTGQGKGYTF
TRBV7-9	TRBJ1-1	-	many	TGTGCCAGCAGCCCATACACCGGCACTGAAGCTTTCTTT	CASSPYTGTEAFF
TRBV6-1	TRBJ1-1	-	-	TGTGCCAGCAGTGAGTTGCCAGGGCTGAACACTGAAGCTTTCTTT	CASSELPGLNTEAFF
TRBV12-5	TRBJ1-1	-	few	TGTGCTAGTGGTTTGCCGGACCGGGAAGCTTTCTTT	CASGLPDREAFF
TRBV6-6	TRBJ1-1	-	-	TGTGCCAGCAGTTACCAAAATACAGGGAAGAACACTGAAGCTTTCTTT	CASSYQNTGKNTEAFF
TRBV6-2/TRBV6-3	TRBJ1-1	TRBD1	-	TGTGCCAGCAAGGCCGGGACAGGGGTCGAAGCTTTCTTT	CASKAGTGVEAFF
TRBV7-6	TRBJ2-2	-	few	TGTGCCAGCAGGCCCAGGGGGGCCCCGAACACCGGGGAGCTGTTTTTT	CASRPRGAPNTGELFF
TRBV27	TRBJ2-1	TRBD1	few	TGTGCCAGCAGTTTCACAGGGGGTTCCTACAATGAGCAGTTCTTC	CASSFTGGSYNEQFF
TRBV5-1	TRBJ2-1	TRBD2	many	TGCGCCAGCAGCTTATGGGAAGGCGGGCTAGCGGTTACCAGCTCCTACAATGAGCAGTTCTTC	CASSLWEGGLAVTSSYNEQFF
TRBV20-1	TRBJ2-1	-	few	TGCAGTGCTAGAGATCTTGGGCAGACGAGCAAAACCTACAATGAGCAGTTCTTC	CSARDLGQTSKTYNEQFF
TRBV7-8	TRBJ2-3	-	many	TGTGCCAGCAGCTCCTACCCGGGAGCGGGTTTAGATACGCAGTATTTT	CASSSYPGAGLDTQYF
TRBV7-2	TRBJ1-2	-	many	TGTGCCAGCAGCCCTGGACCGACCTATGGCTACACCTTC	CASSPGPTYGYTF
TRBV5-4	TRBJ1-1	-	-	TGTGCCAGCAGCTTGGCCCGAGGGGGAGTTGAAGCTTTCTTT	CASSLARGGVEAFF
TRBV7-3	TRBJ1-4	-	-	TGTGCCAGCAGCTTTTTGAAGAGACAGGCCCTTAATGAAAAACTGTTTTTT	CASSFLKRQALNEKLFF
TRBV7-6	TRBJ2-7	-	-	TGTGCCAGCAGCACCCGGCTGAGCTCCTACGAGCAGTACTTC	CASSTRLSSYEQYF
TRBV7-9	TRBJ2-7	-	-	TGTGCCAGCAGCTTATTCGGGAACGAGCAGTACTTC	CASSLFGNEQYF
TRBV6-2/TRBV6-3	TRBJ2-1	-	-	TGTGCCAGTATGGTCGGGGGTTACAATGAGCAGTTCTTC	CASMVGGYNEQFF
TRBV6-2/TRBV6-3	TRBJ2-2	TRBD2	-	TGTGCCAGCACCATACCGGGACTAAGCTTAACCGGGGAGCTGTTTTTT	CASTIPGLSLTGELFF